These T cell receptor beta chains were read from a single sample in a study of beta chain features in type 1 diabetes. Profiling relied on immunoSEQ multiplex PCR, and the TCRdb table lists in-frame clones only, not all of them. Of 200,000 to 250,000 clones listed, 14% were seen once; the top ten hold approximately 0.018%. Sequencing was carried out using naive CD4+ T cells from blood. The receptor set was obtained from a young man with type 1 diabetes. CDR3s include the opening cysteine and the closing phenylalanine or tryptophan. D genes are given only for firm matches. Clone size is given for some rows only: seen once, a few or many times, or a class if the clone is expanded.

CDR3aa: CASSPQQAYEKLFF
CDR3nt: TGTGCCAGCTCACCCCAGCAGGCATATGAAAAACTGTTTTTT
v_gene: TRBV18
abundance: -
d_gene: -
j_gene: TRBJ1-4

CDR3aa: CASSTLGSGANVLTF
CDR3nt: TGTGCCAGCAGCACCCTCGGGTCTGGGGCCAACGTCCTGACTTTC
v_gene: TRBV5-4
abundance: -
d_gene: -
j_gene: TRBJ2-6

CDR3aa: CASSPPRTGANEQFF
CDR3nt: TGTGCCAGCTCACCACCAAGGACAGGGGCCAATGAGCAGTTCTTC
v_gene: TRBV18
abundance: few
d_gene: TRBD1
j_gene: TRBJ2-1

CDR3aa: CAWSRWTGGRGTDTQYF
CDR3nt: TGTGCCTGGAGTCGGTGGACTGGCGGGAGGGGCACAGATACGCAGTATTTT
v_gene: TRBV30
abundance: -
d_gene: TRBD2
j_gene: TRBJ2-3

CDR3aa: CASSPPRSYEGNEQFF
CDR3nt: TGTGCCAGCTCACCACCGAGATCGTACGAGGGCAATGAGCAGTTCTTC
v_gene: TRBV18
abundance: few
d_gene: -
j_gene: TRBJ2-1

CDR3aa: CASSRDFTDTQYF
CDR3nt: TGTGCCAGCAGCCGAGATTTCACAGATACGCAGTATTTT
v_gene: TRBV11-2
abundance: -
d_gene: -
j_gene: TRBJ2-3

CDR3aa: CASSPGQGARETQYF
CDR3nt: TGTGCCAGCTCACCCGGACAGGGGGCTCGAGAGACCCAGTACTTC
v_gene: TRBV18
abundance: few
d_gene: TRBD1
j_gene: TRBJ2-5

CDR3aa: CASSLDNSYNEQFF
CDR3nt: TGCGCCAGCAGCTTGGACAACTCCTACAATGAGCAGTTCTTC
v_gene: TRBV5-1
abundance: -
d_gene: -
j_gene: TRBJ2-1

CDR3aa: CASSLDLAGIGTF
CDR3nt: TGTGCCAGCAGCTTAGATCTGGCGGGTATCGGCACCTTC
v_gene: TRBV11-2
abundance: -
d_gene: -
j_gene: TRBJ1-2

CDR3aa: CASSSRDRDRYEQYF
CDR3nt: TGTGCCAGCAGTTCCCGGGACAGGGACCGCTACGAGCAGTACTTC
v_gene: TRBV28
abundance: few
d_gene: TRBD1
j_gene: TRBJ2-7

CDR3aa: CASSPAAGGASTDTQYF
CDR3nt: TGTGCCAGCAGCCCGGCGGCAGGCGGGGCTTCCACAGATACGCAGTATTTT
v_gene: TRBV5-4
abundance: few
d_gene: -
j_gene: TRBJ2-3

CDR3aa: CASSPLQGVHEQYF
CDR3nt: TGTGCCAGCTCACCCTTACAGGGGGTCCACGAGCAGTACTTC
v_gene: TRBV18
abundance: -
d_gene: TRBD1
j_gene: TRBJ2-7

CDR3aa: CASSIGQVGAQYF
CDR3nt: TGTGCCAGTAGTATAGGACAGGTTGGAGCCCAGTACTTC
v_gene: TRBV19
abundance: -
d_gene: -
j_gene: TRBJ2-5

CDR3aa: CASSPLMGVGDNTDTQYF
CDR3nt: TGTGCCAGCAGTCCGTTGATGGGGGTAGGGGACAACACAGATACGCAGTATTTT
v_gene: TRBV7-9
abundance: few
d_gene: -
j_gene: TRBJ2-3

CDR3aa: CASSESGVGETQYF
CDR3nt: TGTGCCAGCAGTGAATCCGGGGTAGGGGAGACCCAGTACTTC
v_gene: TRBV6-1
abundance: few
d_gene: -
j_gene: TRBJ2-5

CDR3aa: CASSGLAGGYNEQFF
CDR3nt: TGCGCCAGCAGCGGACTAGCGGGAGGGTACAATGAGCAGTTCTTC
v_gene: TRBV4-1
abundance: -
d_gene: TRBD2
j_gene: TRBJ2-1

CDR3aa: CASSLLLAGGTQYF
CDR3nt: TGCGCCAGCAGCTTGTTGCTAGCGGGGGGTACGCAGTATTTT
v_gene: TRBV5-1
abundance: -
d_gene: TRBD2
j_gene: TRBJ2-3

CDR3aa: CASSLEGQGTEAFF
CDR3nt: TGCGCCAGCAGCTTGGAAGGACAGGGTACTGAAGCTTTCTTT
v_gene: TRBV5-1
abundance: few
d_gene: TRBD1
j_gene: TRBJ1-1

CDR3aa: CASSLGLAGGYEQYF
CDR3nt: TGTGCCAGCAGCCTGGGACTAGCGGGAGGCTACGAGCAGTACTTC
v_gene: TRBV6-6
abundance: -
d_gene: TRBD2
j_gene: TRBJ2-7

CDR3aa: CASSSTSGGGDTQYF
CDR3nt: TGTGCCAGCAGCTCGACTAGCGGGGGGGGCGATACGCAGTATTTT
v_gene: TRBV7-2
abundance: few
d_gene: TRBD2
j_gene: TRBJ2-3

CDR3aa: CASSQNTGLGLLNTEAFF
CDR3nt: TGCGCCAGCAGCCAGAACACGGGACTCGGTTTATTGAACACTGAAGCTTTCTTT
v_gene: TRBV5-1
abundance: -
d_gene: -
j_gene: TRBJ1-1

CDR3aa: CASSLGTGRSYNEQFF
CDR3nt: TGTGCCAGCAGCTTAGGGACAGGTCGATCCTACAATGAGCAGTTCTTC
v_gene: TRBV7-2
abundance: -
d_gene: TRBD1
j_gene: TRBJ2-1

CDR3aa: CASSWDGGLGEQFF
CDR3nt: TGTGCCAGCAGCTGGGACGGGGGATTGGGTGAGCAGTTCTTC
v_gene: TRBV5-4
abundance: -
d_gene: -
j_gene: TRBJ2-1

CDR3aa: CASSFGRGRIPYEQYF
CDR3nt: TGTGCCAGCAGCTTCGGTAGGGGGCGGATTCCCTACGAGCAGTACTTC
v_gene: TRBV5-6
abundance: -
d_gene: TRBD1
j_gene: TRBJ2-7

CDR3aa: CASSVYRVNAEAFF
CDR3nt: TGTGCCAGCAGCGTTTACAGGGTGAACGCTGAAGCTTTCTTT
v_gene: TRBV7-2
abundance: few
d_gene: -
j_gene: TRBJ1-1

CDR3aa: CASSLAYRRGKMDEQYF
CDR3nt: TGCGCCAGCAGCTTGGCCTACCGCAGGGGGAAAATGGACGAGCAGTACTTC
v_gene: TRBV5-1
abundance: -
d_gene: TRBD1
j_gene: TRBJ2-7

CDR3aa: CASSSGLAEGDTQYF
CDR3nt: TGCGCCAGCAGCTCGGGACTAGCGGAAGGAGATACGCAGTATTTT
v_gene: TRBV5-1
abundance: few
d_gene: TRBD2
j_gene: TRBJ2-3

CDR3aa: CASSLWNGGYNEQFF
CDR3nt: TGCGCCAGCAGCTTGTGGAACGGCGGGTACAATGAGCAGTTCTTC
v_gene: TRBV5-1
abundance: -
d_gene: -
j_gene: TRBJ2-1

CDR3aa: CASSQGAASGGAGYTQYF
CDR3nt: TGTGCCAGCAGCCAAGGGGCAGCTAGCGGGGGGGCCGGTTATACGCAGTATTTT
v_gene: TRBV4-2
abundance: few
d_gene: TRBD2
j_gene: TRBJ2-3

CDR3aa: CASALAGGVGELFF
CDR3nt: TGTGCCAGCGCTCTAGCGGGGGGAGTCGGGGAGCTGTTTTTT
v_gene: TRBV6-5
abundance: few
d_gene: TRBD2
j_gene: TRBJ2-2

CDR3aa: CASRLDREGGYTF
CDR3nt: TGTGCCAGCAGACTAGACAGGGAAGGGGGCTACACCTTC
v_gene: TRBV13
abundance: -
d_gene: TRBD1
j_gene: TRBJ1-2

CDR3aa: CASSQAPSAGTSGRVRLFEQYF
CDR3nt: TGCGCCAGCAGCCAAGCCCCCAGCGCCGGGACTAGCGGGAGGGTTAGATTGTTCGAGCAGTACTTC
v_gene: TRBV4-1
abundance: few
d_gene: TRBD2
j_gene: TRBJ2-7

CDR3aa: CASSPPPGQGTYEQYF
CDR3nt: TGTGCCAGCAGCCCCCCTCCGGGACAGGGAACCTACGAGCAGTACTTC
v_gene: TRBV5-4
abundance: few
d_gene: TRBD1
j_gene: TRBJ2-7

CDR3aa: CASSDRDRKNIQYF
CDR3nt: TGTGCCAGTAGTGACCGGGACAGGAAAAACATTCAGTACTTC
v_gene: TRBV19
abundance: -
d_gene: TRBD1
j_gene: TRBJ2-4

CDR3aa: CASSEQGYTEAFF
CDR3nt: TGTGCCAGCTCGGAACAGGGGTACACTGAAGCTTTCTTT
v_gene: TRBV18
abundance: -
d_gene: TRBD1
j_gene: TRBJ1-1

CDR3aa: CASSATSLYGYTF
CDR3nt: TGTGCCAGCAGTGCGACTAGCCTCTATGGCTACACCTTC
v_gene: TRBV27
abundance: few
d_gene: -
j_gene: TRBJ1-2

CDR3aa: CSAGTSGLGTDTQYF
CDR3nt: TGCAGCGCTGGGACTAGCGGGCTGGGCACAGATACGCAGTATTTT
v_gene: TRBV29-1
abundance: -
d_gene: TRBD2
j_gene: TRBJ2-3

CDR3aa: CASSYPQGSTDTQYF
CDR3nt: TGTGCCAGCAGCTACCCACAGGGCAGCACAGATACGCAGTATTTT
v_gene: TRBV7-9
abundance: -
d_gene: -
j_gene: TRBJ2-3

CDR3aa: CASSLTGRSYEQYF
CDR3nt: TGCGCCAGCAGCCTAACAGGGAGATCCTACGAGCAGTACTTC
v_gene: TRBV4-1
abundance: -
d_gene: -
j_gene: TRBJ2-7

CDR3aa: CASSQAPGTRIDTQYF
CDR3nt: TGCGCCAGCAGCCAAGCCCCCGGGACTAGAATAGATACGCAGTATTTT
v_gene: TRBV4-1
abundance: few
d_gene: TRBD2
j_gene: TRBJ2-3

CDR3aa: CSQPSNYGYTF
CDR3nt: TGCAGCCAACCAAGCAACTATGGCTACACCTTC
v_gene: TRBV20-1
abundance: -
d_gene: -
j_gene: TRBJ1-2

CDR3aa: CASSLDSGGPYEQYF
CDR3nt: TGCGCCAGCAGCTTGGATTCGGGGGGGCCCTACGAGCAGTACTTC
v_gene: TRBV5-1
abundance: -
d_gene: TRBD2
j_gene: TRBJ2-7

CDR3aa: CASSQDRGQINEKLFF
CDR3nt: TGCGCCAGCAGCCAAGACAGGGGACAGATTAATGAAAAACTGTTTTTT
v_gene: TRBV4-1
abundance: -
d_gene: TRBD1
j_gene: TRBJ1-4

CDR3aa: CASRRRDTAYEQYF
CDR3nt: TGTGCCAGCCGCCGACGGGACACAGCCTACGAGCAGTACTTC
v_gene: TRBV6-5
abundance: -
d_gene: -
j_gene: TRBJ2-7

CDR3aa: CASSFAGAAKTQYF
CDR3nt: TGTGCCAGCAGCTTTGCGGGAGCAGCGAAGACCCAGTACTTC
v_gene: TRBV7-2
abundance: -
d_gene: TRBD2
j_gene: TRBJ2-5

CDR3aa: CASSHNKGGTDTQYF
CDR3nt: TGCGCCAGCAGCCACAACAAGGGGGGCACAGATACGCAGTATTTT
v_gene: TRBV4-1
abundance: few
d_gene: -
j_gene: TRBJ2-3

CDR3aa: CAWSVGGAAIYGYTF
CDR3nt: TGTGCCTGGAGTGTGGGGGGGGCAGCCATCTATGGCTACACCTTC
v_gene: TRBV30
abundance: few
d_gene: -
j_gene: TRBJ1-2

CDR3aa: CASSLGQPSYEQYF
CDR3nt: TGTGCCAGCAGCTTGGGACAGCCCTCCTACGAGCAGTACTTC
v_gene: TRBV5-6
abundance: -
d_gene: -
j_gene: TRBJ2-7

CDR3aa: CASSEVGGANTGELFF
CDR3nt: TGCGCCAGCAGTGAAGTGGGGGGGGCAAACACCGGGGAGCTGTTTTTT
v_gene: TRBV10-2
abundance: few
d_gene: -
j_gene: TRBJ2-2

CDR3aa: CASRGARVQTQYF
CDR3nt: TGTGCCAGCAGGGGCGCGAGGGTCCAGACCCAGTACTTC
v_gene: TRBV28
abundance: -
d_gene: -
j_gene: TRBJ2-5